This T cell receptor (beta chain) stems from a study of control samples from healthy donors and cancer patients (dated by TCRdb to about 2020). Details on this clone: This clone's antigen is unknown. No base quality information exists; no much larger clone differs at one position.

Libraries were prepared through the immunoSEQ multiplex PCR assay. The source is immuneACCESS, and TCRdb retained only in-frame sequences with V and J called. Part of the clones is not carried over; for the studies checked, unresolved V genes explain less than half of this, and the remainder is unexplained. For this sample there are tens of thousands of clones; approximately 82% appear just once. Of the sample, approximately 50% is held by the ten largest clones. The CDR3 runs 17 residues from the cysteine to the phenylalanine. The retained sequence is limited to the CDR3, 51 bases, with the frame set at the first base. Trimming at the junction amounts to 1 base on V and 4 bases on J, and the germline ends lie 14 bases apart. CDR1 LGHNA and CDR2 YSLEER were looked up in the germline V gene.

The sample comprised blood. This receptor chain uses TRBV4-3 and TRBJ2-6, with TRBD1 perhaps the D gene, on 6 matching bases. The receptor was isolated from a man aged 55-75 years in good health. The CDR3 protein is CASSQGQGTGGANVLTF. In nucleotide form, the sequence is TGCGCCAGCAGCCAAGGTCAGGGGACGGGCGGGGCCAACGTCCTGACTTTC.